Below are 9 T cell receptor beta chains sequenced from a single sample in a study of Graves' ophthalmopathy and Graves' hyperthyroidism (dated by TCRdb to the late 2010s). These reads were obtained on an Illumina HiSeq 2000. For repertoire sequencing, TCR beta CDR3 regions were amplified from RNA transcripts. A first-round RT-PCR used HTBI primers with the Qiagen OneStep RT-PCR kit, followed by a second-round multiplex PCR, size selection and purification. TCRdb reprocessing: public reads trimmed at Q25 with fastp, clones called with MiXCR, in-frame beta chains kept. For every CDR3 protein sequence, its rows merge into one entry that carries the most common genes and DNA. The sample records hundreds of thousands of distinct CDR3 sequences, approximately 22% of which are singletons. Approximately 7.7% of the sample is held by the ten biggest clonotypes. The source material was peripheral blood. The receptors were gathered from a woman younger than 30 with stable Graves' hyperthyroidism. Some clones in this sample may be carry-over from other donors' samples. Donor details come from another sample of the same person, matched by shared clones.

This chain uses TRBV5-1 with TRBJ2-2; weak D call: TRBD2 (5 bases). The CDR3 is 16 residues long. Germline V gene data show CDR1 as SGHRS and CDR2 as YFSETQ. With 6 bases removed from V and 0 bases from J, the gap between germline ends came to 15 bases. The CDR3: CASKPPGKANTGELFF. The CDR3 nucleotides are TGCGCCAGCAAACCGCCGGGAAAAGCGAACACCGGGGAGCTGTTTTTT.

This clonotype showed up many times. J is TRBJ1-1 and V is TRBV11-1; 8 nucleotides match TRBD1. J was trimmed by 4 bases and V by 5 bases; bases with no gene match: 12. Germline CDR1 SGHAT, CDR2 FQDESV (reference sequence). CDR3 length: 16 residues. The CDR3 DNA reads as TGTGCCAGCAGCCCAATCCGGACAGGGTTGGTCACTGAAGCTTTCTTT. It specifies CASSPIRTGLVTEAFF.

The chain uses TRBV6-1 and TRBJ1-1; D uncertain. The length of the CDR3 is 14 residues. CDR1 and CDR2 (germline): MNHNS, SASEGT. Trimming cost V 2 bases and J 3 bases, with 10 bases left between them. In DNA, the CDR3 is TGTGCCAGCAGTGAACCGGGCTACGACACTGAAGCTTTCTTT. This translates into CASSEPGYDTEAFF.

The rearrangement joins TRBV6-5 to TRBJ2-7; D possibly corresponds to TRBD1 (5 bases). The CDR3 is made up of 17 amino acids. The V gene lost 0 bases and the J gene lost 2 bases, with 17 bases spanning the gap. Per germline, CDR1 MNHEY and CDR2 SVGAGI. The CDR3 is CASSYSNQPGRAYEQYF. For the CDR3, the DNA is TGTGCCAGCAGTTACTCGAACCAACCCGGCAGGGCCTACGAGCAGTACTTC.

This clonotype was counted ten times or more. This chain links TRBV3-1 with TRBJ2-5; D gene ambiguous. Looked up from germline, CDR1 is LGHDT and CDR2 is YNNKEL (reference sequence). Trimming left V 3 bases short and J 2 bases short, with 19 bases between. The CDR3 contains 17 residues. CDR3 bases: TGTGCCAGCAGCCAGGCCCCAGGCAGCCTTCAACAAGAGACCCAGTACTTC. Translated: CASSQAPGSLQQETQYF.

This clonotype was detected ten times or more. The genes are TRBV6-2 or TRBV6-3 and TRBJ1-5; tentatively, D is TRBD1 (5 bases). This CDR3 has 15 residues. The V and J ends lost 2 bases and 5 bases respectively, with 13 bases between them. Germline V CDR1 and CDR2: MNHEY, SVGEGT. The CDR3 region has the DNA TGTGCCAGCAGTTACCTGCGCGGGGGGGATCAGCCCCAGCATTTT. Its translation: CASSYLRGGDQPQHF.

The sample holds a few counts of this clonotype. This chain connects TRBV19 to TRBJ1-5; the D gene is possibly TRBD1 (5 bases). Trimming cost V 5 bases and J 1 base, with 9 bases left between them. This CDR3 is 14 amino acids long. CDR1 and CDR2 (germline): LNHDA, SQIVND (reference sequence). CDR3 region: CASSWGSSNQPQHF. The CDR3 DNA follows: TGTGCCAGTAGTTGGGGCAGCAGCAATCAGCCCCAGCATTTT.

This clonotype was detected many times. The rearrangement uses TRBV7-8 and TRBJ2-7, with TRBD2 matching 13 bases. With 5 bases clipped from V and 5 bases from J, the junction kept 6 bases outside the gene matches. CDR1 and CDR2 from the germline V gene are SGHVS and FQNEAQ. CDR3 length: 15 amino acids. The CDR3 region is CASSPLAGGRDEQYF. The DNA for the CDR3 is TGTGCCAGCAGCCCACTAGCGGGGGGGAGAGACGAGCAGTACTTC.

In its sample, this clonotype was seen many times. The rearrangement joins TRBV18 to TRBJ1-2; possible D gene TRBD1, 6 bases. CDR1 KGHSH and CDR2 LQKENI come from the germline V gene. The CDR3 has 13 residues. V gave up 4 bases and J gave up 4 bases, with 10 bases separating them. The CDR3 bases are TGTGCCAGCTCACAGGACAGCTCCTATGGCTACACCTTC. Its protein is CASSQDSSYGYTF.